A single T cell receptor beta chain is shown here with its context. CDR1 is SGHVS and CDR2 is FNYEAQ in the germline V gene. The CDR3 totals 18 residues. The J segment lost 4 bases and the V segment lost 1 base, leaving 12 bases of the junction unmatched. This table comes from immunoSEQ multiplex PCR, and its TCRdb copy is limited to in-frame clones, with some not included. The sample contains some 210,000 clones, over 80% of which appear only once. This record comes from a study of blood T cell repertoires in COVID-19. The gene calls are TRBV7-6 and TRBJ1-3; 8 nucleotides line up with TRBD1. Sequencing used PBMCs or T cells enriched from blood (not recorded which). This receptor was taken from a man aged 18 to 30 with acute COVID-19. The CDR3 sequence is CASSLESPRDRSGNTIYF. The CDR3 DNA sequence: TGTGCCAGCAGCTTAGAGAGCCCGAGGGACAGGTCAGGAAACACCATATATTTT. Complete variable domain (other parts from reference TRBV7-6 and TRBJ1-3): GAGVSQSPRYKVTKRGQDVALRCDPISGHVSLYWYRQALGQGPEFLTYFNYEAQQDKSGLPNDRFSAERPEGSISTLTIQRTEQRDSAMYRCASSLESPRDRSGNTIYFGEGSWLTVV.